These 18 T cell receptor beta chains share one sample of origin, sequenced in a study of blood T cell repertoires in COVID-19. Produced via immunoSEQ multiplex PCR; TCRdb's table is partial and in-frame only. The sample consists of approximately 260,000 clones, about 91% of them appearing once. The sequencing sample was made of peripheral blood. These receptor sequences come from a woman in her forties who had recovered from COVID-19.

This clone was found once. J is TRBJ2-2 and V is TRBV15, with D unresolved. Germline CDR1 LNHNV, CDR2 YYDKDF (reference sequence). Trimming left V 0 bases short and J 4 bases short, with 3 bases between. This CDR3 is built from 13 residues. CDR3 nucleotide sequence: TGTGCCACCAGCAGAGACTTCACCGGGGAGCTGTTTTTT. This codes for CATSRDFTGELFF.

V and J are TRBV6-6 and TRBJ2-5; unclear D gene. There are 12 residues in the CDR3. Germline loops: CDR1 MNHNY, CDR2 SVGAGI (reference sequence). Trimming cost V 8 bases and J 0 bases, with 7 bases left between them. The CDR3 loop reads CASGQDQETQYF. CDR3 nucleotides: TGTGCCAGCGGCCAGGACCAAGAGACCCAGTACTTC.

The J gene is TRBJ2-2, the V gene TRBV6-5; no clear D. Deletions cut 8 bases from V and 1 base from J, with 11 bases between. Looked up from germline, CDR1 is MNHEY and CDR2 is SVGAGI. The CDR3 covers 14 residues. Here the CDR3 reads CASGTVKNTGELFF. The CDR3 DNA follows: TGTGCCAGCGGCACAGTCAAGAACACCGGGGAGCTGTTTTTT.

The J gene is TRBJ1-5, the V gene TRBV2, with no clear D. This CDR3 contains 15 residues. Germline-derived CDR1 and CDR2 are SNHLY and FYNNEI. The V gene lost 6 bases and the J gene lost 0 bases, with 12 bases spanning the gap. CDR3 protein: CASRAGRNSNQPQHF. The CDR3 nucleotides are TGTGCCAGCAGAGCTGGGCGTAATAGCAATCAGCCCCAGCATTTT.

This chain connects TRBV29-1 to TRBJ2-3, with a weak D call TRBD2 (5 bases). Germline CDR1 SQVTM, CDR2 ANQGSEA. The CDR3 spans 12 residues. Trimming took off 4 bases at V and 3 bases at J, with 8 bases between the two ends. The CDR3 sequence: CSVARDTDTQYF. For the CDR3, the DNA is TGCAGCGTTGCACGGGATACAGATACGCAGTATTTT.

The rearrangement uses TRBV5-6 and TRBJ1-3, with unresolved D. Germline V gene lookup returns CDR1 SGHDT and CDR2 YYEEEE. Deletions cut 0 bases from V and 6 bases from J, with 7 bases between. The CDR3 runs 13 residues. Here the CDR3 reads CASSLVEENTIYF. In DNA form, the CDR3 reads TGTGCCAGCAGCTTGGTTGAGGAAAACACCATATATTTT. The full variable domain, its missing parts supplied by reference TRBV5-6 and TRBJ1-3, is DAGVTQSPTHLIKTRGQQVTLRCSPKSGHDTVSWYQQALGQGPQFIFQYYEEEERQRGNFPDRFSGHQFPNYSSELNVNALLLGDSALYLCASSLVEENTIYFGEGSWLTVV.

V usage is TRBV12-3 or TRBV12-4 and J usage is TRBJ1-2; D is unclear. V lost 6 bases and J lost 4, with 9 bases in between. The CDR3 consists of 12 residues. The CDR3 DNA follows: TGTGCCAGCAGCCCCCAGGCCTATGGCTACACCTTC. Translation gives CASSPQAYGYTF.

This clone came up a few times. This chain links TRBV7-6 with TRBJ2-7; possible D gene TRBD2, 5 bases. Germline-derived CDR1 and CDR2 are SGHVS and FNYEAQ. V lost 0 bases to trimming and J lost 1 base, with 10 bases between them. This CDR3 contains 15 residues. The CDR3 sequence: CASSLALGGSYEQYF. The CDR3 DNA reads as TGTGCCAGCAGCTTAGCGCTTGGCGGGTCCTACGAGCAGTACTTC.

The chain joins TRBV12-3 or TRBV12-4 to TRBJ1-5; D not certain. The CDR3 runs 13 residues. The germline V and J ends were trimmed by 3 bases and 3 bases, with 6 bases remaining between them. The CDR3 protein is CASSFAANQPQHF. CDR3 nucleotide sequence: TGTGCCAGCAGTTTCGCGGCCAATCAGCCCCAGCATTTT.

The rearrangement joins TRBV28 to TRBJ1-5, with TRBD1 matching 7 bases. This CDR3 is 15 amino acids long. Germline CDR1 and CDR2: MDHEN and SYDVKM. With V trimmed by 3 bases and J by 6 bases, 8 bases remained unmatched. This CDR3 reads CASSLRGGVGQPQHF. For the CDR3, the DNA is TGTGCCAGCAGTTTGAGAGGGGGCGTGGGTCAGCCCCAGCATTTT.

The chain has TRBV7-9 and TRBJ2-7, with D possibly matching TRBD2 (5 bases). Trimming shortened V by 5 bases and J by 7 bases, and 18 bases separated the two germline ends. From germline, CDR1 is SEHNR and CDR2 FQNEAQ (reference sequence). The CDR3 extends over 14 amino acids. In DNA form, the CDR3 reads TGTGCCAGCAGCGCGACGGGGAGAACCTCGGAGCAGTACGTC. Its protein product is CASSATGRTSEQYV.

This chain connects TRBV5-4 to TRBJ2-1; 12 bases map to TRBD2. The CDR3 is made up of 15 amino acids. The germline V gene encodes CDR1 SGHNT and CDR2 YYREEE (reference sequence). J gave up 7 bases and V 3 bases, and 5 bases lay outside the gene matches. The CDR3 nucleotides read TGTGCCAGCAGCTCACTGACTAGCGGGAGAAATGAGCAGTTCTTC. Translating gives CASSSLTSGRNEQFF.

The V and J genes are TRBV2 and TRBJ2-7; possible D gene TRBD2, 6 bases. This CDR3 has 15 amino acids. V gave up 6 bases and J gave up 7 bases, with 22 bases separating them. Germline CDR1 SNHLY, CDR2 FYNNEI. The chain's CDR3 is CASRVEEGITGEQYF. The CDR3 nucleotides read TGTGCCAGCAGGGTTGAGGAGGGTATTACGGGTGAGCAGTACTTC. The whole variable domain, filled in from reference TRBV2 and TRBJ2-7, reads EPEVTQTPSHQVTQMGQEVILRCVPISNHLYFYWYRQILGQKVEFLVSFYNNEISEKSEIFDDQFSVERPDGSNFTLKIRSTKLEDSAMYFCASRVEEGITGEQYFGPGTRLTVT.

This chain uses TRBV19 with TRBJ1-2, with 7 positions matching TRBD1. The CDR3 is 13 amino acids. Trimming at V came to 7 bases and at J to 8 bases, leaving 10 bases not matched to a gene. Germline values: CDR1 LNHDA, CDR2 SQIVND (reference sequence). CDR3 sequence reads: CASTLGGRGGYTF. The CDR3 DNA reads TGTGCCAGTACCCTGGGGGGCAGGGGGGGCTACACCTTC.

The genes are TRBV5-5 and TRBJ2-1, with 12 bases aligning to TRBD2. Trimming cost V 0 bases and J 7 bases; bases outside gene matches: 8. Germline V CDR1 and CDR2: SGHKS, YYEKEE (reference sequence). CDR3 length: 17 amino acids. Written as DNA, the CDR3 is TGTGCCAGCAGCTTGGATCTAGCGGGAGGGGTAAAAAATGAGCAGTTCTTC. The encoded protein is CASSLDLAGGVKNEQFF.

The table lists this clone with a count of one. This chain joins TRBV7-9 and TRBJ1-6; a possible D gene is TRBD1 (5 bases). Germline values: CDR1 SEHNR, CDR2 FQNEAQ (reference sequence). CDR3 length: 14 residues. Trimming cost V 1 base and J 10 bases, with 11 bases left between them. The CDR3 reads CASSLEGVRSPLHF. The CDR3, as DNA: TGTGCCAGCAGCTTAGAAGGGGTCCGATCACCCCTCCACTTT. Drawing the rest from reference TRBV7-9 and TRBJ1-6, the complete variable domain is DTGVSQNPRHKITKRGQNVTFRCDPISEHNRLYWYRQTLGQGPEFLTYFQNEAQLEKSRLLSDRFSAERPKGSFSTLEIQRTEQGDSAMYLCASSLEGVRSPLHFGNGTRLTVT.

The chain employs TRBV27 and TRBJ2-3, with 11 positions matching TRBD2. This CDR3 has 18 amino acids. Germline loops: CDR1 MNHEY, CDR2 SMNVEV (reference sequence). With V trimmed by 3 bases and J by 3 bases, 11 bases remained unmatched. CDR3 DNA: TGTGCCAGCAGTTTTGATAGCGGGGGGGGCATGAGGACAGATACGCAGTATTTT. It translates to CASSFDSGGGMRTDTQYF.

This clone was detected only a few times. The chain carries TRBV29-1 and TRBJ2-2, with D possibly matching TRBD1 (6 bases). This CDR3 has 14 residues. Germline V gene sequence: CDR1 SQVTM, CDR2 ANQGSEA. Trimming shortened V by 6 bases and J by 1 base, and 12 bases separated the two germline ends. CDR3 sequence: CSVLRTENTGELFF. The DNA of the CDR3 is TGCAGCGTCCTACGGACAGAGAACACCGGGGAGCTGTTTTTT.